This T cell receptor beta chain was sequenced during a study of T cell responses to AZD1222 COVID-19 vaccine. For the study at large: Researchers grouped second doses given at about 4 or about 12 weeks into one pool.

The CDR3 totals 15 residues. V was clipped by 4 bases and J by 2 bases, with 11 bases between them. The germline CDR1 and CDR2 sequences are SGHTA and FQGTGA. Here immunoSEQ multiplex PCR was the method, and the copy in TCRdb shows in-frame clones only, minus some. The sample carries around 61,000 clones, approximately 83% recorded once. The sample here was peripheral blood, taken on day 0 of AZD1222 vaccination. This chain joins TRBV7-3 and TRBJ2-2, with D maybe TRBD1 (6 bases). The clonotype was recovered from an adult in good health. CDR3 in DNA: TGTGCCAGCAGCTCGGACAGAGCTAACACCGGGGAGCTGTTTTTT. Protein product: CASSSDRANTGELFF.